Listed below are T cell receptor beta chains from one sample, sequenced in a study of vaccination and CD4 T cells after COVID-19. MiXCR, applied by TCRdb to the PCR reads, yields one record per CDR3 protein. The table lists fewer than 15,000 distinct CDR3 sequences, approximately 44% of them singletons. Antigens for these TCRs are unknown. The sequencing sample was made of CD4+ T cells from blood, cultured in vitro. The source is a human donor who had recovered from COVID-19. CDR3s include the opening cysteine and the closing phenylalanine or tryptophan. The D gene is left open where the match is weak. A row's size may be missing; if present it is once, few, many or a size class.

>.|TRBV6-4|TRBJ1-6|.
CASSDGNSPLHF
TGTGCCAGCAGTGACGGGAATTCACCCCTCCACTTT
>.|TRBV7-9|TRBJ1-2|few
CASSLQPYGYTF
TGTGCCAGCAGCTTGCAGCCGTATGGCTACACCTTC
>.|TRBV7-9|TRBJ1-2|few
CASSFGGEGYTF
TGTGCCAGCAGCTTTGGCGGGGAAGGCTACACCTTC
>.|TRBV20-1|TRBJ1-2|few
CSARDMGGGYGYTF
TGCAGTGCTAGAGATATGGGTGGGGGCTATGGCTACACCTTC
>.|TRBV7-2|TRBJ2-5|.
CASSPAGLRETQYF
TGTGCCAGCAGCCCCGCGGGGTTACGAGAGACCCAGTACTTC
>.|TRBV28|TRBJ1-5|.
CSGGSAFWPQHF
TGTTCCGGGGGCAGCGCTTTTTGGCCCCAGCATTTT
>.|TRBV5-6|TRBJ2-5|.
CASSLIIIQETQYF
TGTGCCAGCAGCTTAATTATCATACAAGAGACCCAGTACTTC
>.|TRBV18|TRBJ2-7|.
CASSPPGLGVGEQYF
TGTGCCAGCTCACCACCAGGTCTGGGGGTAGGCGAGCAGTACTTC
>.|TRBV24-1|TRBJ2-3|.
CATSDPSTGSADTQYF
TGTGCCACCAGTGATCCTTCCACAGGGTCAGCAGATACGCAGTATTTT
>.|TRBV7-9|TRBJ1-2|.
CASSFEGAEGYTF
TGTGCCAGCAGCTTTGAAGGGGCGGAAGGCTACACCTTC
>TRBD1|TRBV27|TRBJ2-7|.
CASSPGQGKGYEQYF
TGTGCCAGCAGCCCTGGACAGGGTAAAGGCTACGAGCAGTACTTC
>.|TRBV27|TRBJ1-5|.
CASSLTSAPGIHRQPQHF
TGTGCCAGCAGTTTAACCTCAGCCCCCGGGATCCATCGGCAGCCCCAGCATTTT
>TRBD1|TRBV7-3|TRBJ1-1|few
CASTPGQAYTEAFF
TGTGCCAGCACCCCCGGACAGGCCTACACTGAAGCTTTCTTT
>TRBD1|TRBV27|TRBJ1-1|.
CASSSYDRGVNTEAFF
TGTGCCAGCAGTTCCTACGACAGGGGAGTGAACACTGAAGCTTTCTTT
>TRBD1|TRBV24-1|TRBJ2-7|.
CATSDSPGQGVVYEQYF
TGTGCCACCAGTGATTCCCCGGGACAGGGGGTGGTCTACGAGCAGTACTTC
>TRBD1|TRBV2|TRBJ1-6|.
CASIGQGGSPLHF
TGTGCCAGCATAGGACAGGGAGGGTCACCCCTCCACTTT
>TRBD1|TRBV5-8|TRBJ2-7|.
CASSLLPGGFRSYGYEQYF
TGTGCCAGCAGCTTGTTGCCAGGGGGTTTCAGGTCGTATGGCTACGAGCAGTACTTC
>TRBD1|TRBV2|TRBJ2-3|.
CASRGPGQLTDTQYF
TGTGCCAGCAGGGGTCCGGGACAGCTCACAGATACGCAGTATTTT
>.|TRBV3-1|TRBJ2-1|.
CASSLPGVRNEQFF
TGTGCCAGCAGCCTACCGGGGGTTCGGAATGAGCAGTTCTTC
>.|TRBV5-8|TRBJ2-7|.
CASSLERSSYEQYF
TGTGCCAGCAGCTTGGAACGAAGTTCCTACGAGCAGTACTTC
>TRBD1|TRBV27|TRBJ2-5|few
CASSSSTGQTQYF
TGTGCCAGCAGTTCCTCGACAGGGCAGACCCAGTACTTC
>TRBD1|TRBV20-1|TRBJ2-1|.
CSARGGQGYNEQFF
TGCAGTGCTAGAGGGGGACAGGGGTACAATGAGCAGTTCTTC
>.|TRBV5-1|TRBJ1-1|.
CASSLGQGRTEAFF
TGCGCCAGCAGCTTGGGTCAGGGAAGGACTGAAGCTTTCTTT
>TRBD2|TRBV18|TRBJ2-3|few
CASSSGLAITQYF
TGTGCCAGCTCATCTGGACTAGCGATAACGCAGTATTTT
>.|TRBV2|TRBJ2-1|.
CASSLTGDEQFF
TGTGCCAGCAGCCTGACAGGTGATGAGCAGTTCTTC
>TRBD1|TRBV19|TRBJ1-2|.
CASRTPRTGNYGYTF
TGTGCCAGTAGGACCCCCAGGACAGGGAACTATGGCTACACCTTC
>.|TRBV7-9|TRBJ2-1|.
CASSLNLVLLYNEQFF
TGTGCCAGCAGCTTAAACCTAGTTCTCCTCTACAATGAGCAGTTCTTC
>.|TRBV11-2|TRBJ1-1|.
CASSPKYLSDGTEAFF
TGTGCCAGCAGCCCCAAATATCTAAGCGATGGCACTGAAGCTTTCTTT
>.|TRBV20-1|TRBJ1-2|.
CSARDPANYGYTF
TGCAGTGCTAGAGATCCGGCTAACTATGGCTACACCTTC
>.|TRBV20-1|TRBJ1-2|.
CSARVSSHYGYTF
TGCAGTGCTAGAGTTAGTAGTCACTATGGCTACACCTTC